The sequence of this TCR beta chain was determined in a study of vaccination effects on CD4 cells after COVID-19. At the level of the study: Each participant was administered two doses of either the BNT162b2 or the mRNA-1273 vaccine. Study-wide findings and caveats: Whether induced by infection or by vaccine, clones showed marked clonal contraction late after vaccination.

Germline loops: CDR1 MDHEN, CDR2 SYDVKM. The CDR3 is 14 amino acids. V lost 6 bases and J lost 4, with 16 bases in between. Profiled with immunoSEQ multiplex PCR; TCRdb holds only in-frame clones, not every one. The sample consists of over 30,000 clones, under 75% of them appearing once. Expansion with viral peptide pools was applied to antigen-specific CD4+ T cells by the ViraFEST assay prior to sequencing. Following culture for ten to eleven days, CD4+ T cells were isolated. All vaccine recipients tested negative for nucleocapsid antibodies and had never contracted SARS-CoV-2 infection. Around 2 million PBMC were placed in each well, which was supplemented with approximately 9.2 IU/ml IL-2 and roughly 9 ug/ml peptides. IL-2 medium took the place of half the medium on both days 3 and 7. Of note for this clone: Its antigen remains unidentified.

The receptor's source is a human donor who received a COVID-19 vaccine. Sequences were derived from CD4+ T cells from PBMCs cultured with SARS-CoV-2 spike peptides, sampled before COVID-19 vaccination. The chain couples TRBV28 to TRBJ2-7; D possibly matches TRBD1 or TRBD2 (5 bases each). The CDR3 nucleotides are TGTGCCAGCAGCCTTACGGGGCTAGATTACGAGCAGTACTTC. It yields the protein CASSLTGLDYEQYF.